This entry concerns a single TCR beta chain. Antigen unknown. The data stem from a study of neoadjuvant anti-PD-1 for oral cavity cancer. Study results and caveats: Treg/Th17 ratio rose with pretreatment blood and fell with post-treatment tumor TCRbeta clonality.

Time point specified: after neoadjuvant nivolumab, at surgical resection. Assay used: immunoSEQ multiplex PCR; TCRdb lists only in-frame clones, some missing. The sample gives 73,000 or so clones, 80% to 90% of which show up once; roughly 3.4% is in the top ten. CDR3 size: 16 residues. This specimen was PBMCs, taken after nivolumab (anti-PD-1) treatment. The chain has TRBV21-1 and TRBJ1-1. TRBV21-1 is a recognized pseudogene. The receptor's source is a person aged 40-85 years with oral cavity squamous cell carcinoma. CDR3 nucleotide sequence: TGTGCCAGCAGCAAAGGTCCAGCCCCGTATGGCACTGAAGCTTTCTTT. Protein sequence: CASSKGPAPYGTEAFF.